Shown below are 8 T cell receptor beta chains from a single sample sequenced in a study of a mutant IDH1 vaccine in newly diagnosed glioma (dated by TCRdb to the early 2020s). Libraries were made using the immunoSEQ multiplex PCR assay. As stored in TCRdb, this immuneACCESS dataset retains in-frame rearrangements with V and J assigned. A fraction of the clones does not appear; measured against another copy, unresolved V genes explain less than half of the discrepancy, and the remainder lacks a known reason. The sample table holds about 12,000 clones, of which around 87% were seen once. The top ten clones comprise about 5.5% of the sample. The time point label, read with the paper, signifies: week 5, during vaccination. Each vaccine dose, consisting of 300 ug of a 20-mer mutant IDH1 peptide in Montanide, was administered subcutaneously with topical imiquimod. Their recognized antigens are unknown.

Source: PBMCs, taken from a glioma patient whose treatment included an IDH1 peptide vaccine. Receptor source: a middle-aged woman with glioma. Some clones in this sample may be carry-over from other donors' samples.

The rearrangement links TRBV27 to TRBJ2-7, with 11 bases lining up with TRBD2. V lost 7 bases and J lost 5; bases outside the gene matches: 10. The CDR3 runs 15 residues. Germline V gene lookup returns CDR1 MNHEY and CDR2 SMNVEV (reference sequence). The CDR3 DNA is TGTGCCAGCACCATTAGCGGGAGGGCCGTCGACGAGCAGTACTTC. It is translated as CASTISGRAVDEQYF.

The chain links TRBV19 to TRBJ1-1; D is possibly TRBD1 (5 bases). This CDR3 spans 14 amino acids. Germline assignment: CDR1 LNHDA and CDR2 SQIVND (reference sequence). V was clipped by 1 base and J by 4 bases, with 10 bases between them. CDR3 sequence reads: CASSIVGRATEAFF. For the CDR3, the DNA is TGTGCCAGTAGTATAGTGGGCAGGGCCACTGAAGCTTTCTTT. The variable domain in full, with the rest retrieved from reference TRBV19 and TRBJ1-1, is DGGITQSPKYLFRKEGQNVTLSCEQNLNHDAMYWYRQDPGQGLRLIYYSQIVNDFQKGDIAEGYSVSREKKESFPLTVTSAQKNPTAFYLCASSIVGRATEAFFGQGTRLTVV.

The CDR3 DNA follows: TGTGCCAGCAGCTTGGTGGGCCCCGGAGCTTTCTTT. This translates into CASSLVGPGAFF. The V and J genes are TRBV5-8 and TRBJ1-1; the D is unclear. Germline CDR1 SGHTS, CDR2 YDEGEE. Trimming pared 0 bases from V and 10 bases from J, leaving 10 bases between. This CDR3 comprises 12 residues. Full variable domain (rest looked up from reference TRBV5-8 and TRBJ1-1): EAGVTQSPTHLIKTRGQQATLRCSPISGHTSVYWYQQALGLGLQFLLWYDEGEERNRGNFPPRFSGRQFPNYSSELNVNALELEDSALYLCASSLVGPGAFFGQGTRLTVV.

The V call is TRBV28, the J call TRBJ2-3; 9 bases line up with TRBD1. The CDR3 has 14 residues. Losses at the gene ends were 5 bases for V and 2 bases for J; bases not matched to a gene: 2. Germline CDR1 reads MDHEN; CDR2 reads SYDVKM. The CDR3 DNA reads as TGTGCCAGCAGTAGACAGGGGGACACAGATACGCAGTATTTT. As protein: CASSRQGDTDTQYF. Variable domain in full (rest from reference TRBV28 and TRBJ2-3): DVKVTQSSRYLVKRTGEKVFLECVQDMDHENMFWYRQDPGLGLRLIYFSYDVKMKEKGDIPEGYSVSREKKERFSLILESASTNQTSMYLCASSRQGDTDTQYFGPGTRLTVL.

The V gene is TRBV18, the J gene TRBJ2-2; TRBD1 or TRBD2 may be the D gene (6 bases each). V was clipped by 3 bases and J by 4 bases, with 12 bases between them. This CDR3 spans 15 amino acids. Germline V gene data show CDR1 as KGHSH and CDR2 as LQKENI. CDR3 DNA: TGTGCCAGCTCACCTAGGGGGGCAAGCACCGGGGAGCTGTTTTTT. This sequence encodes CASSPRGASTGELFF.

The rearrangement joins TRBV9 to TRBJ1-2; D is ambiguous. The length of the CDR3 is 14 residues. Germline CDR1 and CDR2: SGDLS and YYNGEE. The V end lost 1 base, the J end lost 4 bases, and 11 bases lay between the germline ends. For the CDR3, the DNA is TGTGCCAGCAGCGTAAGTCCTGGGAGCTATGGCTACACCTTC. Amino acid sequence: CASSVSPGSYGYTF.

This clone showed up just a few times. The V call is TRBV2, the J call TRBJ1-1; D is ambiguous. Germline lookup yields CDR1 SNHLY and CDR2 FYNNEI. CDR3 length: 14 residues. V was clipped by 0 bases and J by 0 bases, with 5 bases between them. The DNA of the CDR3 is TGTGCCAGCAGTGAAGCGTGGTTGAACACTGAAGCTTTCTTT. This translates into CASSEAWLNTEAFF. The whole variable domain, remainder taken from reference TRBV2 and TRBJ1-1, is EPEVTQTPSHQVTQMGQEVILRCVPISNHLYFYWYRQILGQKVEFLVSFYNNEISEKSEIFDDQFSVERPDGSNFTLKIRSTKLEDSAMYFCASSEAWLNTEAFFGQGTRLTVV.

The chain links TRBV5-1 to TRBJ1-1; D remains unclear. Germline V gene lookup returns CDR1 SGHRS and CDR2 YFSETQ. The V end was cut by 1 base, the J end by 4 bases, with 8 bases between. CDR3 length equals 13 residues. The DNA for the CDR3 is TGCGCCAGCAGCTTGTCCGGGGTCACTGAAGCTTTCTTT. It yields the protein CASSLSGVTEAFF.